What follows are 9 T cell receptor beta chains derived from one specimen sequenced in a study of T cell responses to AZD1222 COVID-19 vaccine. TCRdb's table, derived via immunoSEQ multiplex PCR, lists solely in-frame clones and lacks some. Altogether some 54,000 clones are present, roughly nine tenths being singletons, with the ten largest covering roughly 3.9%. Specimen: peripheral blood, collected on day 0 of AZD1222 vaccination. The receptors derive from an adult in good health.

The genes are TRBV28 and TRBJ1-4, with a tentative D call TRBD1 (5 bases). The CDR3 runs 14 residues. Germline CDR1 and CDR2: MDHEN and SYDVKM. The ends were cut back, 6 bases at V and 4 bases at J, with 12 bases in the middle. The DNA of the CDR3 is TGTGCCAGCAGACCGACAGATTTTAATGAAAAACTGTTTTTT. This gives the protein CASRPTDFNEKLFF.

The table lists this clone with a count of one. V is TRBV5-6 and J is TRBJ2-7, with TRBD1 matching over 8 bases. Germline V gene sequence: CDR1 SGHDT, CDR2 YYEEEE. J was trimmed by 9 bases and V by 4 bases; bases with no gene match: 6. The CDR3 is 12 residues long. The CDR3 loop is CASSAETGVQYF. The DNA for the CDR3 is TGTGCCAGCAGCGCCGAGACAGGGGTGCAGTACTTC.

The chain is built from TRBV6-5 and TRBJ2-7, with D perhaps assigned TRBD1 or TRBD2 (6 bases each). The germline V gene has CDR1 MNHEY and CDR2 SVGAGI. The V gene lost 7 bases and the J gene lost 7 bases, with 17 bases spanning the gap. There are 13 residues in the CDR3. The chain's CDR3 is CASTPGGGGEQYF. In DNA form, the CDR3 reads TGTGCCAGCACCCCAGGAGGAGGGGGAGAGCAGTACTTC.

The CDR3 DNA is TGTGCCATCAGACGTCAGGGGACAGGGAACACCGGGGAGCTGTTTTTT. Amino acids: CAIRRQGTGNTGELFF. The chain recombines TRBV10-3 with TRBJ2-2; 8 nucleotides match TRBD1. The trim removed 6 bases at V and 1 base at J, leaving 7 bases unmatched. The CDR3 spans 16 residues. The germline V gene encodes CDR1 ENHRY and CDR2 SYGVKD.

This clone was seen a single time. The gene calls are TRBV7-2 and TRBJ2-3; 8 bases agree with TRBD1. CDR1 is SGHTA, CDR2 FQGNSA, per germline. J was trimmed by 1 base and V by 5 bases; bases with no gene match: 5. The CDR3 contains 15 residues. The CDR3 DNA reads as TGTGCCAGCAGCCGTCAGACAGGGGGCACAGATACGCAGTATTTT. Translated: CASSRQTGGTDTQYF.

The V and J genes are TRBV27 and TRBJ2-7, with D unclear. This CDR3 is 13 amino acids long. Trimming took off 8 bases at V and 3 bases at J, with 14 bases between the two ends. From germline, CDR1 is MNHEY and CDR2 SMNVEV (reference sequence). CDR3 region: CASRSGNGYEQYF. The DNA of the CDR3 is TGTGCCAGCCGCTCGGGTAACGGCTACGAGCAGTACTTC.

The chain employs TRBV24-1 and TRBJ2-1; D possibly corresponds to TRBD1 (6 bases). This CDR3 is 19 amino acids long. V gave up 0 bases and J gave up 6 bases, with 23 bases separating them. Germline V gene sequence: CDR1 KGHDR, CDR2 SFDVKD. The CDR3 nucleotides read TGTGCCACCAGTGATTTGGTCATCTTGTACAGGGAAATTGGCAATGAGCAGTTCTTC. Amino acid sequence: CATSDLVILYREIGNEQFF.

V is TRBV6-5 and J is TRBJ1-3; D remains unclear. This CDR3 comprises 15 residues. Germline CDR1 is MNHEY and CDR2 is SVGAGI. Trimming stripped 2 bases from V and 0 bases from J, with 8 bases between. The CDR3 DNA sequence: TGTGCCAGCAGTTACGACCCGAGCTCTGGAAACACCATATATTTT. Translating it yields CASSYDPSSGNTIYF.

The chain recombines TRBV28 with TRBJ1-3; 10 bases match TRBD1. V lost 10 bases to trimming and J lost 9 bases; unmatched junction nucleotides: 12. Germline V lookup: CDR1 MDHEN, CDR2 SYDVKM. The CDR3 has 14 residues. CDR3 coding DNA: TGTGCCACCACCATCGGACAGGGGGGTTTCACCATATATTTT. Protein sequence: CATTIGQGGFTIYF.